Sequencing of this T cell receptor (beta chain) was carried out in a study of cytomegalovirus exposure and HLA in healthy donors. Losses at the gene ends were 4 bases for V and 1 base for J; bases not matched to a gene: 11. Germline V gives CDR1 SGHAT, CDR2 FQNNGV. The CDR3 has 17 residues. In the case of this clone: Its matching antigen is unknown.

The study's findings and limits: Donor immune exposure was known only as CMV serostatus. Presence/absence analyses rested on an assumption that sequencing depth was roughly uniform across donors. Other equally common chains were less clonally expanded than HLA-associated TCR beta chains, a later analysis showed.

PCR primers comprised 60 Vbeta and 13 Jbeta primers. Repertoires were generated with immunoSEQ multiplex PCR, while TCRdb's copy carries only in-frame clones and drops some. The sample has tens of thousands of clones. V usage is TRBV11-2 and J usage is TRBJ2-3; 7 bases map to TRBD1. The material sequenced was PBMCs. The TCR originated in a man in his late teens or twenties in good health and CMV-seropositive. CDR3 residues: CASSSTTGVPRTDTQYF. The DNA for the CDR3 is TGTGCCAGCAGCTCAACCACAGGGGTCCCCCGCACAGATACGCAGTATTTT.